This T cell receptor (beta chain) was sequenced in a study of brain T cells in children with intractable seizures. Documented time point: blood from clinic visit 5 months post-surgery; TSC patient then seizure free. CDR1 SGHNT and CDR2 YYREEE come from the germline V gene (reference sequence). The CDR3 runs to 17 residues. V lost 1 base and J 0 bases, leaving 14 bases between the germline ends. Data came from immunoSEQ multiplex PCR; TCRdb stores just in-frame clones and leaves some out. Altogether about 340,000 clones are present, over 85% being singletons, with the ten largest covering about 6%. The genes are TRBV5-4 and TRBJ2-1; perhaps TRBD2 as D (5 bases). The sequence was obtained from a boy in the first two years of life with tuberous sclerosis and intractable seizures. Specimen: peripheral blood, collected less than 6 months after surgery. CDR3 bases: TGTGCCAGCAGCTTGTTTCGGGGTTCTAGCTCCTACAATGAGCAGTTCTTC. Residues: CASSLFRGSSSYNEQFF. Together with reference TRBV5-4 and TRBJ2-1, the CDR3 gives the full variable domain: ETGVTQSPTHLIKTRGQQVTLRCSSQSGHNTVSWYQQALGQGPQFIFQYYREEENGRGNFPPRFSGLQFPNYSSELNVNALELDDSALYLCASSLFRGSSSYNEQFFGPGTRLTVL.